This entry describes one T cell receptor beta chain. Its antigen remains unidentified. The source of the sample is a study of T-cell reconstitution after alpha-beta-depleted transplantation in children. Study findings and constraints: At the one-year point after transplant, T-cell counts and TCRbeta diversity were found to come mostly from T cells that had been newly produced.

During its preparation, the TCRbeta library received unique molecular identifiers. In TCRdb, the PCR reads were re-called with MiXCR into one record per CDR3 protein. This sample has around 450,000 distinct CDR3 sequences, with about 40% found just once. The receptor's source is a girl aged 2 to 9 with aplastic anemia, due to receive a stem cell transplant. The starting material was PBMCs, obtained before TCRalphabeta/CD19-depleted stem cell transplant.

The CDR3 spells CASSLGQGSTEQYF. Written as DNA, the CDR3 is TGTGCCAGCAGCTTGGGACAGGGTTCCACCGAGCAGTACTTC. The V and J genes are TRBV5-6 and TRBJ2-7, with 7 nucleotides matching TRBD1. In germline, CDR1 is SGHDT, CDR2 YYEEEE. V gave up 0 bases and J gave up 6 bases; unmatched junction bases: 6. The CDR3 consists of 14 residues.